Shown below are 2 T cell receptor beta chains from a single sample sequenced in a study of control samples from healthy donors and cancer patients. Some clones are missing from TCRdb's copy, which holds only in-frame ones; the method was immunoSEQ multiplex PCR. The sample shows roughly 86,000 clones, 90% of them seen only once. Sequenced: blood. The receptors derive from a young woman in good health.

This rearrangement joins TRBV10-3 to TRBJ2-2, with D uncertain. CDR1 is ENHRY, CDR2 SYGVKD, per germline. V was trimmed by 4 bases and J by 2 bases, leaving 8 bases between them. The CDR3 contains 14 residues. CDR3 coding DNA: TGTGCCATCAGTGGAGACACTAACACCGGGGAGCTGTTTTTT. Translation: CAISGDTNTGELFF.

The V call is TRBV27, the J call TRBJ1-1; the D gene is possibly TRBD1 (5 bases). Germline CDR1 MNHEY, CDR2 SMNVEV (reference sequence). This CDR3 has 13 amino acids. V gave up 0 bases and J gave up 3 bases, with 5 bases separating them. The CDR3 DNA reads as TGTGCCAGCAGTTTATCAGGGGACACTGAAGCTTTCTTT. Translation gives CASSLSGDTEAFF.